Sequencing of this TCR beta chain was carried out in a study of cytomegalovirus exposure and HLA in healthy donors. With 60 Vbeta and 13 Jbeta primers, the PCR was carried out. The protocol was immunoSEQ multiplex PCR, while the TCRdb copy is restricted to in-frame clones and leaves out a portion. The repertoire consists of 160,000 or so clones, with around 77% occurring once and the leading ten covering 2% to 2.5%. Of note for this clone: Antigen: not known.

The study, taken as a whole, reports: As was reported, the HLA-A and HLA-B alleles of most subjects were accurately predicted from TCR beta sequences. Immune exposure data for these donors was limited to CMV serostatus. In a later analysis, most CMV-associated TCR beta chains appeared HLA-restricted. A later analysis, which compared TCR beta chains of equal frequency, found the HLA-associated ones more clonally expanded.

The CDR3 runs 11 residues. V lost 3 bases to trimming and J lost 5 bases, with 3 bases between them. The V gene's germline CDR1 is SGHAT and CDR2 FQDESV (reference sequence). The rearrangement uses TRBV11-1 and TRBJ2-3, with D unresolved. The sequenced sample consisted of PBMCs. The TCR comes from a man aged 50-59 years in good health and CMV-seropositive. CDR3: CASSFIDTQYF. The CDR3 DNA sequence: TGTGCCAGCAGCTTTATAGATACGCAGTATTTT.